This T cell receptor (beta chain) was observed in a study of long-term antiretroviral therapy in people with HIV. Regarding the study as a whole: Repertoires with HIV possessed tighter CDR3 length spans than those of controls.

As for this clone: As yet, its antigen is unknown.

This CDR3 contains 14 residues. With 2 bases removed from V and 6 bases from J, the gap between germline ends came to 13 bases. Per germline, CDR1 LNHDA and CDR2 SQIVND (reference sequence). It was version v3.0 of the immunoSEQ assay that was run at survey level. Per-sample sequencing targets were about 40,000-55,000 T-cell genomes. Only in-frame clones appear in the TCRdb table, and some are missing; sequencing was by immunoSEQ multiplex PCR. Of roughly 33,000 clones in the sample, about 97% were seen once. This sequence was found in a young man with HIV. The specimen comprised unsorted PBMCs, sampled 6.9 years after starting antiretroviral therapy. The rearrangement links TRBV19 to TRBJ1-2; D is perhaps TRBD1 (6 bases). This CDR3 is CASSISGGDNGYTF. The CDR3 DNA sequence: TGTGCCAGTAGTATATCGGGGGGGGACAATGGCTACACCTTC.